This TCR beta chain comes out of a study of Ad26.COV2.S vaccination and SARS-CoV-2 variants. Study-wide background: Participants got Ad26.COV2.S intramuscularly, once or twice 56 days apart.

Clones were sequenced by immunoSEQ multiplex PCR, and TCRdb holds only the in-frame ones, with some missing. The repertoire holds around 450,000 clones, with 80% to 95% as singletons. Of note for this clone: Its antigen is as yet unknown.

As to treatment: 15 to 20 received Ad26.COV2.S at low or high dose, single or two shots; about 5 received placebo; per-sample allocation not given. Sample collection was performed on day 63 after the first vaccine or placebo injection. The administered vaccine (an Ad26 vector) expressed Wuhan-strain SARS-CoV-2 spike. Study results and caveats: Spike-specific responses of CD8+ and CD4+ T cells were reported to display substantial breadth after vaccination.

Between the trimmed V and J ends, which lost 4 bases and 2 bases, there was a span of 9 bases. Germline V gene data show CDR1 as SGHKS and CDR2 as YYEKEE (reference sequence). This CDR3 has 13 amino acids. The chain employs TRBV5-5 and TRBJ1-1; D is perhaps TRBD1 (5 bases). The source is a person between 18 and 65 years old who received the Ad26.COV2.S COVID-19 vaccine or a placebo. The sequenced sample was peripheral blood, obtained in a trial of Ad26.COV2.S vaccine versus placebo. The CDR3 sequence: CASSKDSNTEAFF. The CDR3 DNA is TGTGCCAGCAGCAAAGACAGTAACACTGAAGCTTTCTTT.